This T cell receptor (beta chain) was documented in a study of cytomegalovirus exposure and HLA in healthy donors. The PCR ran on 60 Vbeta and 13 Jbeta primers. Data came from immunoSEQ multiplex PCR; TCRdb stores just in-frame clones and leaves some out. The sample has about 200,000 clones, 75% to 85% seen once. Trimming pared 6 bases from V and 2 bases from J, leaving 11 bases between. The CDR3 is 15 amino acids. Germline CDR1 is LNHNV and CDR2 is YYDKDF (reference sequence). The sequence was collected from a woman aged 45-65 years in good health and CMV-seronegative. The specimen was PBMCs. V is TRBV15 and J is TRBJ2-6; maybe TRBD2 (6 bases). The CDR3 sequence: CATRRRGAGANVLTF. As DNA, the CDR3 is TGTGCCACCAGACGGAGGGGAGCTGGGGCCAACGTCCTGACTTTC.